These 32 T cell receptor beta chains share one sample of origin, sequenced in a study of T cell responses to AZD1222 COVID-19 vaccine. Profiling relied on immunoSEQ multiplex PCR, and the TCRdb table lists in-frame clones only, not all of them. The sample has more than 100,000 clones; about nine tenths are singletons. Sequencing was performed on peripheral blood, taken 28 days after the second AZD1222 dose. The receptor source for this set is an adult who received the AZD1222 COVID-19 vaccine.

The gene calls are TRBV2 and TRBJ2-2, with 8 bases aligning to TRBD1. The V gene's germline CDR1 is SNHLY and CDR2 FYNNEI. CDR3 length equals 14 residues. Trimming took 7 bases from V and 1 from J; bases not matched to a gene: 2. The CDR3 sequence: CASTRGQNTGELFF. The CDR3 nucleotides read TGTGCCAGCACCAGGGGGCAGAACACCGGGGAGCTGTTTTTT.

This chain connects TRBV29-1 to TRBJ2-7; 10 bases align to TRBD2. The CDR3 has 18 residues. The J segment lost 0 bases and the V segment lost 6 bases, leaving 17 bases of the junction unmatched. Germline-derived CDR1 and CDR2 are SQVTM and ANQGSEA. CDR3 in DNA: TGCAGCGTGAAGAAGGCTTTGGCTAGCGGGAGATACTCCTACGAGCAGTACTTC. It translates to CSVKKALASGRYSYEQYF.

The V and J genes are TRBV14 and TRBJ1-1, with D unresolved. This CDR3 is built from 11 residues. Germline V gives CDR1 SGHDN, CDR2 FVKESK. The V end was cut by 4 bases, the J end by 8 bases, with 8 bases between. DNA of the CDR3: TGTGCCAGCAGCCGATTGGACGAAGCTTTCTTT. This gives the protein CASSRLDEAFF.

The CDR3 loop reads CASSPGAGSTEAFF. The CDR3 DNA reads as TGTGCCAGCTCCCCAGGGGCCGGGAGTACTGAAGCTTTCTTT. The chain combines TRBV18 with TRBJ1-1, with TRBD1 as a possible D gene (6 bases). The CDR3 is 14 amino acids. The V gene's germline CDR1 is KGHSH and CDR2 LQKENI. V lost 6 bases and J 5 bases, leaving 16 bases between the germline ends.

The chain uses TRBV5-1 and TRBJ2-1; no firm D call. Germline CDR1 is SGHRS and CDR2 is YFSETQ. There are 14 residues in the CDR3. The V gene lost 4 bases and the J gene lost 2 bases, with 10 bases spanning the gap. This CDR3 reads CASSPDLAYNEQFF. The CDR3 DNA reads as TGCGCCAGCAGCCCAGACCTGGCCTACAATGAGCAGTTCTTC.

This chain connects TRBV4-2 to TRBJ2-7, with D possibly TRBD1 on 6 matching bases. V lost 0 bases and J lost 3, with 15 bases in between. Germline lookup yields CDR1 LGHNA and CDR2 YNFKEQ. The CDR3 runs 16 residues. Here the CDR3 DNA reads TGTGCCAGCAGCCAAGATAGTGCGGACAGTTTCTACGAGCAGTACTTC. This translates into CASSQDSADSFYEQYF.

The chain carries TRBV28 and TRBJ1-6; 9 bases line up with TRBD1. Germline CDR1 MDHEN, CDR2 SYDVKM. Trimming took 8 bases from V and 8 from J; bases not matched to a gene: 4. CDR3 size: 13 residues. The CDR3 region has the DNA TGTGCCAGCGCCCGACAGGGGGATTCACCCCTCCACTTT. Translated, it gives CASARQGDSPLHF. Full variable domain (remainder filled in from reference TRBV28 and TRBJ1-6): DVKVTQSSRYLVKRTGEKVFLECVQDMDHENMFWYRQDPGLGLRLIYFSYDVKMKEKGDIPEGYSVSREKKERFSLILESASTNQTSMYLCASARQGDSPLHFGNGTRLTVT.

The CDR3: CASSLDSFSDTQYF. For the CDR3, the DNA is TGTGCCAGCAGTCTCGACAGTTTCTCAGATACGCAGTATTTT. The chain employs TRBV3-1 (or the pseudogene TRBV3-2) and TRBJ2-3; TRBD1 might be the D (5 bases). V shed 6 bases and J shed 4 bases, with 14 bases lying between them. The CDR3 spans 14 residues. Germline V gives CDR1 LGHDT, CDR2 YNNKEL (reference sequence).

This clone came up a few times. This rearrangement joins TRBV4-1 to TRBJ2-1, with D possibly being TRBD1 or TRBD2 (6 bases each). Trimming took 5 bases from V and 0 from J, leaving 26 bases between them. The CDR3 covers 20 residues. Germline V CDR1 and CDR2: MGHRA, YSYEKL. Written as DNA, the CDR3 is TGCGCCAGCAGCACCCCCCGGGGGCTAGCTGGACCCTCCTCCTACAATGAGCAGTTCTTC. As protein: CASSTPRGLAGPSSYNEQFF.

The chain recombines TRBV16 with TRBJ2-1, with TRBD2 matching over 8 bases. The germline gives CDR1 KGHSY, CDR2 FQNENV. Unmatched junction bases numbered 12, after V lost 4 bases and J lost 7 bases. CDR3 length: 16 residues. This CDR3 reads CASSPPPGGPINEQFF. The CDR3 DNA sequence: TGTGCCAGCAGCCCCCCGCCGGGAGGGCCTATAAATGAGCAGTTCTTC.

On this clone itself: Germline and junction disagree at one end, which may indicate a read error. V is TRBV15 and J is TRBJ1-6; TRBD1 matches 10 bases. Germline V gene lookup returns CDR1 LNHNV and CDR2 YYDKDF (reference sequence). CDR3 size: 16 residues. Here the CDR3 reads CATSGDRTGGNSPLHF. CDR3 DNA sequence: TGTGCCACCAGCGGAGATAGGACAGGGGGGAATTCACCCCTCCACTTT. Based on the CDR3 plus reference TRBV15 and TRBJ1-6, the full variable domain is DAMVIQNPRYQVTQFGKPVTLSCSQTLNHNVMYWYQQKSSQAPKLLFHYYDKDFNNEADTPDNFQSRRPNTSFCFLDIRSPGLGDTAMYLCATSGDRTGGNSPLHFGNGTRLTVT.

This rearrangement joins TRBV7-2 to TRBJ2-2, with TRBD1 matching 8 bases. V gave up 5 bases and J gave up 5 bases; unmatched junction bases: 10. Germline-derived CDR1 and CDR2 are SGHTA and FQGNSA. The CDR3 is 16 amino acids. This chain's CDR3 is CASSEGGQATTGELFF. In DNA, the CDR3 is TGTGCCAGCAGCGAAGGGGGACAGGCAACAACCGGGGAGCTGTTTTTT.

This rearrangement joins TRBV15 to TRBJ2-5; D uncertain. The V gene lost 6 bases and the J gene lost 5 bases, with 13 bases spanning the gap. Germline assignment: CDR1 LNHNV and CDR2 YYDKDF (reference sequence). This CDR3 has 13 amino acids. In nucleotides, the CDR3 is TGTGCCACCAGGGGTTCGGTTGTGGAGACCCAGTACTTC. Translation: CATRGSVVETQYF.

The table lists this clone with a count of one. This chain uses TRBV5-1 with TRBJ1-3, with a weak D call TRBD1 (5 bases). CDR1 and CDR2 (germline): SGHRS, YFSETQ. This CDR3 has 14 amino acids. Trimming left V 1 base short and J 2 bases short, with 7 bases between. Written as DNA, the CDR3 is TGCGCCAGCAGCTTGCAGGGAGCTGGAAACACCATATATTTT. As protein: CASSLQGAGNTIYF.

This clone was recorded a few times. The rearrangement uses TRBV10-3 and TRBJ2-7, with D perhaps assigned TRBD1 or TRBD2 (5 bases each). This CDR3 region has 14 residues. Trimming removed 3 bases at V and 3 bases at J, with 12 bases between. Germline CDR1 ENHRY, CDR2 SYGVKD. The CDR3, as DNA: TGTGCCATCAGTGAAGGGACGGTGAACTACGAGCAGTACTTC. This encodes CAISEGTVNYEQYF.

This chain uses TRBV29-1 with TRBJ1-5; D perhaps matches TRBD1 (6 bases). CDR1 and CDR2 from the germline V gene are SQVTM and ANQGSEA. V was shortened by 6 bases and J by 4 bases, with 19 bases between the two germline ends. The CDR3 runs to 15 residues. The CDR3 sequence is CSVPRPGAQNQPQHF. The CDR3 nucleotides are TGCAGCGTCCCCAGGCCGGGGGCTCAGAATCAGCCCCAGCATTTT.

This chain links TRBV25-1 with TRBJ1-1, with D unresolved. V lost 8 bases to trimming and J lost 3 bases, with 10 bases between them. The V gene's germline CDR1 is MGHDK and CDR2 SYGVNS. The CDR3 runs 12 residues. CDR3 coding DNA: TGTGCCAGCCTTCAATGGGACACTGAAGCTTTCTTT. Translating gives CASLQWDTEAFF.

This sequence joins TRBV28 and TRBJ2-2; D is possibly TRBD2 (6 bases). CDR1 and CDR2 from the germline V gene are MDHEN and SYDVKM. There are 15 residues in the CDR3. V was shortened by 4 bases and J by 2 bases, with 11 bases between the two germline ends. The chain's CDR3 is CASSSAGTNTGELFF. The CDR3 DNA reads TGTGCCAGCAGTTCCGCCGGGACTAACACCGGGGAGCTGTTTTTT.

The chain joins TRBV19 to TRBJ2-7; tentative D call: TRBD1 (6 bases). Trimming took off 9 bases at V and 3 bases at J, with 18 bases between the two ends. Per the germline V gene, CDR1 is LNHDA and CDR2 is SQIVND (reference sequence). The CDR3 has 14 amino acids. The CDR3 DNA reads as TGTGCCAGCGGGGAACAGGGAATAGACTACGAGCAGTACTTC. Amino acids: CASGEQGIDYEQYF. The complete variable domain, with remaining parts taken from reference TRBV19 and TRBJ2-7, reads DGGITQSPKYLFRKEGQNVTLSCEQNLNHDAMYWYRQDPGQGLRLIYYSQIVNDFQKGDIAEGYSVSREKKESFPLTVTSAQKNPTAFYLCASGEQGIDYEQYFGPGTRLTVT.

This sequence joins TRBV7-2 and TRBJ2-1; 9 bases are a match to TRBD2. The CDR3 covers 16 residues. V trimming: 5 bases; J trimming: 2 bases; junction bases outside the gene matches: 7. The germline gives CDR1 SGHTA, CDR2 FQGNSA. The CDR3 sequence: CASSLRGTSPYNEQFF. The CDR3 DNA reads as TGTGCCAGCAGCCTGAGGGGGACTAGCCCCTACAATGAGCAGTTCTTC. The entire variable domain, with the rest obtained from reference TRBV7-2 and TRBJ2-1, is as follows: GAGVSQSPSNKVTEKGKDVELRCDPISGHTALYWYRQSLGQGLEFLIYFQGNSAPDKSGLPSDRFSAERTGGSVSTLTIQRTQQEDSAVYLCASSLRGTSPYNEQFFGPGTRLTVL.

V gene TRBV2 combines with J gene TRBJ1-3; D ambiguous. The CDR3 length is 12 residues. CDR1 SNHLY and CDR2 FYNNEI come from the germline V gene. Deletions cut 8 bases from V and 1 base from J, with 6 bases between. The CDR3 reads CASGGSGNTIYF. The CDR3 DNA reads TGTGCCAGCGGAGGTTCTGGAAACACCATATATTTT.

The chain joins TRBV6-5 to TRBJ1-1; no clear D gene. The CDR3 runs 13 residues. Germline CDR1 reads MNHEY; CDR2 reads SVGAGI. V lost 4 bases, J lost 7 bases, and 13 bases lay in between. The CDR3 DNA reads as TGTGCCAGCAGTTCGGTACCGGAAAGTGAAGCTTTCTTT. Its translation: CASSSVPESEAFF.

This clone has just one count. This chain links TRBV3-1 (or the pseudogene TRBV3-2) with TRBJ1-6; 7 nucleotides line up with TRBD1. V lost 5 bases to trimming and J lost 9 bases; unmatched junction nucleotides: 7. Germline assignment: CDR1 LGHDT and CDR2 YNNKEL (reference sequence). The CDR3 loop spans 14 amino acids. The CDR3 DNA reads TGTGCCAGCAGCACAGCCCAGGGGGGTTCACCCCTCCACTTT. Protein sequence: CASSTAQGGSPLHF.

This chain uses TRBV5-5 with TRBJ2-5; maybe TRBD2 (5 bases). Per germline, CDR1 SGHKS and CDR2 YYEKEE (reference sequence). The V gene lost 7 bases and the J gene lost 2 bases, with 18 bases spanning the gap. This CDR3 has 15 amino acids. CDR3 bases: TGTGCCAGCGCCGGGGAAGGGTTGGGGCAAGAGACCCAGTACTTC. It specifies CASAGEGLGQETQYF.

The chain uses TRBV6-5 and TRBJ1-1, with a weak D call TRBD1 (5 bases). Looked up from germline, CDR1 is MNHEY and CDR2 is SVGAGI. V was pared by 5 bases and J by 2 bases, with 9 bases between. This CDR3 has 13 residues. CDR3 in amino acids: CASSRDRNTEAFF. CDR3 sequence (DNA): TGTGCCAGCAGTCGGGACCGAAACACTGAAGCTTTCTTT.

The rearrangement joins TRBV15 to TRBJ2-6, with a tentative D call TRBD1 (6 bases). The ends were cut back, 3 bases at V and 0 bases at J, with 15 bases in the middle. The CDR3 length is 18 residues. Germline-derived CDR1 and CDR2 are LNHNV and YYDKDF (reference sequence). In DNA form, the CDR3 reads TGTGCCACCAGCAGTACAGGGTCATCGATCTCTGGGGCCAACGTCCTGACTTTC. Translated, it gives CATSSTGSSISGANVLTF.

The V and J genes are TRBV6-5 and TRBJ2-1; TRBD1 might be the D (6 bases). This CDR3 region has 11 residues. Per the germline V gene, CDR1 is MNHEY and CDR2 is SVGAGI. The germline V and J ends were trimmed by 5 bases and 7 bases, with 6 bases remaining between them. This CDR3 is CASSTGNEQFF. The CDR3 DNA reads TGTGCCAGCAGTACAGGGAATGAGCAGTTCTTC.

This chain uses TRBV6-5 with TRBJ2-7; 7 nucleotides align to TRBD1. With 7 bases clipped from V and 0 bases from J, the junction kept 6 bases outside the gene matches. Germline CDR1 reads MNHEY; CDR2 reads SVGAGI. CDR3 length equals 14 residues. The CDR3 loop reads CASTVGDSSYEQYF. CDR3 nucleotides: TGTGCCAGCACCGTAGGGGACAGCTCCTACGAGCAGTACTTC.

V gene TRBV19 combines with J gene TRBJ1-1; tentative D call: TRBD1 (6 bases). Germline CDR1 LNHDA, CDR2 SQIVND (reference sequence). V dropped 3 bases and J dropped 6 bases, with 11 bases sitting between them. This CDR3 spans 13 amino acids. The CDR3 region has the DNA TGTGCCAGTAGTATTCAGGGGTTCGCTGAAGCTTTCTTT. Translated, it gives CASSIQGFAEAFF. Full variable domain (remainder filled in from reference TRBV19 and TRBJ1-1): DGGITQSPKYLFRKEGQNVTLSCEQNLNHDAMYWYRQDPGQGLRLIYYSQIVNDFQKGDIAEGYSVSREKKESFPLTVTSAQKNPTAFYLCASSIQGFAEAFFGQGTRLTVV.

This sequence joins TRBV10-3 and TRBJ1-5; TRBD1 is a possible D gene (5 bases). The CDR3 consists of 14 residues. Trimming shortened V by 0 bases and J by 7 bases, and 10 bases separated the two germline ends. Germline V gene lookup returns CDR1 ENHRY and CDR2 SYGVKD. CDR3 DNA sequence: TGTGCCATCAGTGAGTCGGGGGTAGAACAGCCCCAGCATTTT. Protein: CAISESGVEQPQHF.

The chain employs TRBV2 and TRBJ1-3, with 9 bases lining up with TRBD1. This CDR3 spans 15 amino acids. V lost 6 bases to trimming and J lost 4 bases; unmatched junction nucleotides: 7. Germline V lookup: CDR1 SNHLY, CDR2 FYNNEI. In DNA form, the CDR3 reads TGTGCCAGCAGCGAGACCGGGACAGGGGGAAACACCATATATTTT. As protein: CASSETGTGGNTIYF.

The rearrangement links TRBV7-8 to TRBJ2-2, with D tentatively TRBD1 (5 bases). This CDR3 has 15 residues. Per germline, CDR1 SGHVS and CDR2 FQNEAQ. Trimming removed 3 bases at V and 3 bases at J, with 11 bases between. CDR3 sequence reads: CASSFQGSYTGELFF. The CDR3 nucleotides are TGTGCCAGCAGCTTTCAGGGTAGTTACACCGGGGAGCTGTTTTTT.